Listed below are T cell receptor beta chains from one sample, sequenced in a study of shared clonotypes between healthy human individuals. The table came from immunoSEQ multiplex PCR; TCRdb's copy has only in-frame clones and leaves some out. The data contain some 2,000,000 clones, 95% of them seen just once; the ten biggest clones take up over 0.1%. Sequencing was carried out using naive CD4+ T cells sorted from blood. The receptors were sampled from a man between 18 and 29 years old in good health. Both conserved end residues are part of each CDR3.

j_gene	v_gene	CDR3aa
TRBJ2-2	TRBV5-4	CASSLGLAGVTGELFF
TRBJ1-5	TRBV27	CASSLRSNQPQHF
TRBJ1-5	TRBV10-3	CAISGTGPNQPQHF
TRBJ2-3	TRBV6-5	CASSLDRFTDTQYF
TRBJ2-7	TRBV7-9	CASSFDGFYEQYF
TRBJ1-4	TRBV5-1	CASSGTGPGEKLFF
TRBJ2-1	TRBV20-1	CSARESHEQFF
TRBJ2-5	TRBV5-1	CASSLGGSSLQETQYF
TRBJ2-7	TRBV5-1	CASSLLASYEQYF
TRBJ1-2	TRBV29-1	CSSRQGANYGYTF
TRBJ2-7	TRBV7-2	CASSSTRSGQYF
TRBJ1-1	TRBV6-1	CATTWGGSGGTEAFF
TRBJ2-6	TRBV12-5	CASGQGATVLPYSGANVLTF
TRBJ2-3	TRBV11-1	CASSLGGRWDRAPDTQYF
TRBJ2-3	TRBV7-9	CASSLGSRAADTQYF
TRBJ1-2	TRBV19	CASSRGLNYGYTF
TRBJ2-7	TRBV5-1	CASRSGGEQYF
TRBJ2-1	TRBV10-3	CAISAGDNEQFF
TRBJ1-5	TRBV10-2	CASSDIEAGWYQPQHF
TRBJ2-5	TRBV5-1	CASSLSPAGGSETQYF
TRBJ2-5	TRBV5-1	CASSLPELASPETQYF
TRBJ2-5	TRBV5-6	CASSLGQGALGTQYF
TRBJ2-2	TRBV5-1	CASSFQGPNTGELFF
TRBJ2-7	TRBV29-1	CSVGRTSDYEQYF
TRBJ2-7	TRBV7-2	CASSLVTQGSYEQYF
TRBJ2-7	TRBV30	CAFSPRGTSYYEQYF
TRBJ2-7	TRBV6-5	CASRPGASYEQYF
TRBJ2-3	TRBV6-6	CASTGLAPDTQYF
TRBJ1-1	TRBV11-2	CASSFFRTETTEAFF
TRBJ1-5	TRBV7-2	CASSWDGNQPQHF
TRBJ2-7	TRBV4-1	CASSQGTSFTYEQYF
TRBJ2-7	TRBV6-5	CATRRNLFSYEQYF
TRBJ1-5	TRBV27	CASSLGGSNQPQHF
TRBJ2-3	TRBV5-8	CASSLLGGDTQYF
TRBJ2-2	TRBV4-1	CASSQDLGSKTGELFF
TRBJ1-2	TRBV4-1	CASSQEESNYGYTF
TRBJ1-5	TRBV30	CAWSVRVAGYSNQPQHF
TRBJ2-5	TRBV9	CASSVESGAQYF
TRBJ1-6	TRBV6-5	CASRFRQDSPLHF
TRBJ1-3	TRBV5-4	CASSLNRGGGNTIYF
TRBJ2-7	TRBV30	CAWTANGKGTYEQYF
TRBJ2-5	TRBV7-6	CASTPSEAGTQYF
TRBJ1-1	TRBV2	CASNHEAEMNTEAFF
TRBJ1-2	TRBV28	CASGEGYGYTF
TRBJ2-2	TRBV5-4	CASSGEPTLNTGELFF